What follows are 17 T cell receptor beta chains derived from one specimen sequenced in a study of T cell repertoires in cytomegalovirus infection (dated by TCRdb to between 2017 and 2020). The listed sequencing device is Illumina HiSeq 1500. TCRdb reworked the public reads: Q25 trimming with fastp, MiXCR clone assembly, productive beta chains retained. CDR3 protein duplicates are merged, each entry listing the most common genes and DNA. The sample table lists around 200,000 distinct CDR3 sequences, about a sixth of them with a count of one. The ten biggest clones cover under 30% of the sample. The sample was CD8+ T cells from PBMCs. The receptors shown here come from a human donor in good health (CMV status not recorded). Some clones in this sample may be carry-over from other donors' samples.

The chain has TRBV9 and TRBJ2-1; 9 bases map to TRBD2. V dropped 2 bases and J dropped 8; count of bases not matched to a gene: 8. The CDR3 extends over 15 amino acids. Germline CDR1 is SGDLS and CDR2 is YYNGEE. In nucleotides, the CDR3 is TGTGCCAGCAGCGTTAGCGGGGGCGAAGGGTATGAGCAGTTCTTC. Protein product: CASSVSGGEGYEQFF.

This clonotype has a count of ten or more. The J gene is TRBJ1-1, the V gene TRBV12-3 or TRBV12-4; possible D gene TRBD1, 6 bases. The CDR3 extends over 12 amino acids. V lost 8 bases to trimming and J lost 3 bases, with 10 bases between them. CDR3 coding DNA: TGTGCCAGCGGAACAGGGTACACTGAAGCTTTCTTT. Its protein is CASGTGYTEAFF.

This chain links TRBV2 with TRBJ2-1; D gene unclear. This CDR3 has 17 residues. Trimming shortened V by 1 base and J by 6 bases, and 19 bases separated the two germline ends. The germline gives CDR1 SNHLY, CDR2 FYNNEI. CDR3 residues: CASSEGPATIFVNEQFF. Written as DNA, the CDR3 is TGTGCCAGCAGTGAAGGGCCCGCTACCATTTTCGTCAATGAGCAGTTCTTC.

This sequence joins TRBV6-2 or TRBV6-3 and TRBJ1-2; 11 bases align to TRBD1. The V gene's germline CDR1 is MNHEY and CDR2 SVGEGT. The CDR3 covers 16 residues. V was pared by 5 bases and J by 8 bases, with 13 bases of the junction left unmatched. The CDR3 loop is CASSVTDRGRSKGYTF. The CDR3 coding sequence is TGTGCCAGCAGTGTAACGGACAGGGGGCGTTCTAAAGGCTACACCTTC.

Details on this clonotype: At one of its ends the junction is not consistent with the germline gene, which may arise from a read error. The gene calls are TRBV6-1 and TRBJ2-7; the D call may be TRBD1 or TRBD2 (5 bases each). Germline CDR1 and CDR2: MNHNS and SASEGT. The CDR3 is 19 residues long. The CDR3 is CATSKGPFTQGAFSYEQYF. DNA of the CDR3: TGTGCCACCAGTAAAGGTCCTTTTACCCAGGGAGCCTTTAGCTACGAGCAGTACTTC.

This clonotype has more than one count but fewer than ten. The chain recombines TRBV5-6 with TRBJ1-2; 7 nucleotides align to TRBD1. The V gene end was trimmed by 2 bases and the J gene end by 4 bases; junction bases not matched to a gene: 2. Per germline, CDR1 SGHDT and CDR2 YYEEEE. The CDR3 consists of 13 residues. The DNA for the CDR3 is TGTGCCAGCAGCTTTGGGGACAGCTATGGCTACACCTTC. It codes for CASSFGDSYGYTF.

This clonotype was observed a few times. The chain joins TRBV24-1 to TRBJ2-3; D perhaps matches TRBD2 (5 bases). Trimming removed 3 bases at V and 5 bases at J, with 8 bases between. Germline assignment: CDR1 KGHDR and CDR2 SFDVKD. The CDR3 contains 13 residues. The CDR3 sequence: CATSDVRGDTQYF. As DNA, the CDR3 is TGTGCCACCAGTGATGTCCGGGGAGATACGCAGTATTTT.

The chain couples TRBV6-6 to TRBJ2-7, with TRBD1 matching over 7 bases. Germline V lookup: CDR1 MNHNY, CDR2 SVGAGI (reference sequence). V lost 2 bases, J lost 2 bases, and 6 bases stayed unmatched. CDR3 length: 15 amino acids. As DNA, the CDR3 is TGTGCCAGCAGTTACACGGACAGGAGTCCCTACGAGCAGTACTTC. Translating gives CASSYTDRSPYEQYF.

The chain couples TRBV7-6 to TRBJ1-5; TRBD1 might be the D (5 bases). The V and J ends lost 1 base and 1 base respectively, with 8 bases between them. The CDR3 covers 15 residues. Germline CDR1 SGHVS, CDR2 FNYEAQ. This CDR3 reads CASSLEWGSNQPQHF. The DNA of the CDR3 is TGTGCCAGCAGCTTAGAGTGGGGGAGCAATCAGCCCCAGCATTTT. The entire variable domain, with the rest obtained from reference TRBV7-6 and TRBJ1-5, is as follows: GAGVSQSPRYKVTKRGQDVALRCDPISGHVSLYWYRQALGQGPEFLTYFNYEAQQDKSGLPNDRFSAERPEGSISTLTIQRTEQRDSAMYRCASSLEWGSNQPQHFGDGTRLSIL.

The CDR3, as DNA: TGTGCCAGCAGCTTGCGCGTGACTAGCGGGGGGAACAATGAGCAGTTCTTC. Amino acids: CASSLRVTSGGNNEQFF. V is TRBV11-2 and J is TRBJ2-1, with 13 nucleotides matching TRBD2. V lost 3 bases and J lost 5; bases outside the gene matches: 7. Germline values: CDR1 SGHAT, CDR2 FQNNGV. The CDR3 contains 17 residues.

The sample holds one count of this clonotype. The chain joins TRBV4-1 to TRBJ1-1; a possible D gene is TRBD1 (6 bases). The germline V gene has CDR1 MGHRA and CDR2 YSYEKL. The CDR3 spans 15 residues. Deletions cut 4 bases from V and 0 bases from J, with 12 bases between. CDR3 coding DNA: TGCGCCAGCAGCCCGCCCGGGACAATGAACACTGAAGCTTTCTTT. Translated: CASSPPGTMNTEAFF.

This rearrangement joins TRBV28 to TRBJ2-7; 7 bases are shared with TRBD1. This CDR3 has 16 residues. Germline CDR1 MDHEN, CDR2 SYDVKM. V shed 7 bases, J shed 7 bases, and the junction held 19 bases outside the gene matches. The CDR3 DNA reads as TGTGCCAGCACTCCATGGGGTGACAGGGTTGCTAGGGAGCAGTACTTC. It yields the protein CASTPWGDRVAREQYF. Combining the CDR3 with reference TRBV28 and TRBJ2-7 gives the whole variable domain DVKVTQSSRYLVKRTGEKVFLECVQDMDHENMFWYRQDPGLGLRLIYFSYDVKMKEKGDIPEGYSVSREKKERFSLILESASTNQTSMYLCASTPWGDRVAREQYFGPGTRLTVT.

The CDR3 loop is CSARGTGPSGNTIYF. The CDR3 region has the DNA TGCAGTGCTAGGGGGACAGGCCCCTCTGGAAACACCATATATTTT. This sequence joins TRBV20-1 and TRBJ1-3, with 8 nucleotides matching TRBD1. The V and J ends lost 3 bases and 0 bases, in that order; junction bases with no gene match: 4. Germline CDR1 reads DFQATT; CDR2 reads SNEGSKA (reference sequence). This CDR3 has 15 residues.

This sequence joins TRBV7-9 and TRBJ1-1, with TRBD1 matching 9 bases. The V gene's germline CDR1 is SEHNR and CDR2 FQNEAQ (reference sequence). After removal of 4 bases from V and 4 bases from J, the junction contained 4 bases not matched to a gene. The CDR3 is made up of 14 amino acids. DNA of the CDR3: TGTGCCAGCAGCTCCAAGGACAGGGGCACTGAAGCTTTCTTT. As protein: CASSSKDRGTEAFF.

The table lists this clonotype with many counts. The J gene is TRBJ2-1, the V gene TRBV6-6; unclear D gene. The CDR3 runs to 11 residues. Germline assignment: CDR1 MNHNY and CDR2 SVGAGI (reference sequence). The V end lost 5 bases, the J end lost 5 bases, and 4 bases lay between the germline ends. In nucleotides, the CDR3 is TGTGCCAGCAGTCCAAACAATGAGCAGTTCTTC. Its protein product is CASSPNNEQFF.

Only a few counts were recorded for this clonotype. The CDR3 DNA follows: TGTGCCAGCAGCCGACGGCCGGGGGACGGGTCGGTCTACAATGAGCAGTTCTTC. Its protein product is CASSRRPGDGSVYNEQFF. V and J are TRBV7-2 and TRBJ2-1, with a tentative D call TRBD2 (6 bases). The length of the CDR3 is 18 residues. Trimming stripped 5 bases from V and 3 bases from J, with 23 bases between. Germline V gene lookup returns CDR1 SGHTA and CDR2 FQGNSA.

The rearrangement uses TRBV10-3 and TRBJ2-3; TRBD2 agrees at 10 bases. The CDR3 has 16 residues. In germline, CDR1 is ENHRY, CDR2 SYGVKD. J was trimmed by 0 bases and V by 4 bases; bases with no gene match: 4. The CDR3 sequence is CAISASLAGSTDTQYF. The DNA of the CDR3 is TGTGCCATCAGTGCCTCACTAGCGGGGAGCACAGATACGCAGTATTTT.